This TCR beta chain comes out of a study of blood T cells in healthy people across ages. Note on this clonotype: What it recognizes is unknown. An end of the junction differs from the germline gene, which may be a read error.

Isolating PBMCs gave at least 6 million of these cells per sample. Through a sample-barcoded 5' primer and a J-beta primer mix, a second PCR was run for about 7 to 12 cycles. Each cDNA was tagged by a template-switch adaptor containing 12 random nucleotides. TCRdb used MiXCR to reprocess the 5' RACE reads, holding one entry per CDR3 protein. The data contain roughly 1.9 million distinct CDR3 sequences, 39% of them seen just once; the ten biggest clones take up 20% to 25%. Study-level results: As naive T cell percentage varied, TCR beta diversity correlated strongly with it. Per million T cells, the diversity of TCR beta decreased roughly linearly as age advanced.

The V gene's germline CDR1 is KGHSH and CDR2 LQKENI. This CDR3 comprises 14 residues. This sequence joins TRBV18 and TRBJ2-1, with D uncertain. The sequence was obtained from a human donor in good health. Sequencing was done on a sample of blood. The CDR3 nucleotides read TGTGCCAGCCCACCACCATCCCGGGACAATGAGCAGTTCTTC. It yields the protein CASPPPSRDNEQFF.